The sequence of this T cell receptor beta chain was determined in a study of neurological immune-mediated disorders. About the research overall: Secondary progressive cases numbered 3 among the approximately 34 multiple sclerosis patients, while the other 31 were relapsing-remitting. General study findings and limits: On phylogenetic grouping, the repertoires of 18 of 34 multiple sclerosis patients fell within one related-CDR3 cluster, constituting a possible signature.

CDR1 and CDR2 from the germline V gene are SGHDN and FVKESK. V was trimmed by 1 base and J by 7 bases, leaving 8 bases between them. The CDR3 consists of 13 residues. The cDNA was generated by 5'RACE with 10-nucleotide random UMIs. TCRdb called the 5' RACE reads again in MiXCR, with one record for every CDR3 protein. The profile shows 45,000 to 55,000 distinct CDR3 sequences, 3% to 4% of them singletons. This clonotype appeared many times. Its target is unknown. This chain links TRBV14 with TRBJ2-1, with D possibly being TRBD1 (5 bases). Sequencing was done on a sample of PBMCs. The origin of this receptor is a middle-aged man with multiple sclerosis. For the CDR3, the DNA is TGTGCCAGCAGCCAAGGACAGAGAAATGAGCAGTTCTTC. Translated, it gives CASSQGQRNEQFF.